The 9 T cell receptor beta chains in this list originate from one sample, sequenced in a study of identical twins. TCRdb re-called the 5' RACE reads with MiXCR, one entry per CDR3 protein. The sample shows 690,000 or so distinct CDR3 sequences, less than 10% of them seen only once. These data also featured in a second study, about yellow fever vaccine responses in identical twins.

The sample consisted of PBMCs. These receptors all come from a woman between 18 and 30 years old in good health.

Many counts were recorded for this clonotype. This chain connects TRBV11-2 to TRBJ2-5; D remains ambiguous. This CDR3 region has 15 residues. V gave up 2 bases and J gave up 2 bases, with 12 bases separating them. The germline CDR1 and CDR2 sequences are SGHAT and FQNNGV. This CDR3 is CASSLNAVGQETQYF. The CDR3 bases are TGTGCCAGCAGCTTAAATGCGGTAGGACAAGAGACCCAGTACTTC.

V gene TRBV10-3 combines with J gene TRBJ1-4; maybe TRBD1 (6 bases). Germline CDR1 reads ENHRY; CDR2 reads SYGVKD. With 7 bases removed from V and 0 bases from J, the gap between germline ends came to 9 bases. The length of the CDR3 is 14 residues. The CDR3 region is CAIMRGSTNEKLFF. CDR3 in DNA: TGTGCCATCATGAGGGGGTCAACTAATGAAAAACTGTTTTTT.

This clonotype was seen a handful of times. The chain joins TRBV5-1 to TRBJ2-2, with 10 positions matching TRBD2. CDR1 is SGHRS and CDR2 is YFSETQ in the germline V gene. The J segment lost 6 bases and the V segment lost 0 bases, leaving 11 bases of the junction unmatched. This CDR3 spans 18 amino acids. The CDR3 nucleotides read TGCGCCAGCAGCTTGGAGAGACTAGCGGGTGTTCTCGCCGGGGAGCTGTTTTTT. Its protein product is CASSLERLAGVLAGELFF.

This chain joins TRBV5-1 and TRBJ2-3, with TRBD1 matching 7 bases. Looked up from germline, CDR1 is SGHRS and CDR2 is YFSETQ. The CDR3 extends over 15 amino acids. With 6 bases clipped from V and 2 bases from J, the junction kept 9 bases outside the gene matches. CDR3 sequence: CASKVYGTDTDTQYF. The CDR3 DNA follows: TGCGCCAGCAAGGTCTACGGGACAGACACAGATACGCAGTATTTT.

This clonotype was detected only a few times. This sequence joins TRBV7-9 and TRBJ2-5; D remains ambiguous. V dropped 1 base and J dropped 3 bases, with 9 bases sitting between them. Germline V CDR1 and CDR2: SEHNR, FQNEAQ (reference sequence). The CDR3 totals 14 residues. The CDR3 sequence is CASSLGTEEETQYF. The CDR3 DNA sequence: TGTGCCAGCAGCTTAGGGACGGAAGAAGAGACCCAGTACTTC.

This chain joins TRBV4-2 and TRBJ2-5; tentatively, D is TRBD2 (5 bases). This CDR3 contains 15 residues. Germline V lookup: CDR1 LGHNA, CDR2 YNFKEQ. The ends were cut back, 5 bases at V and 5 bases at J, with 18 bases in the middle. CDR3 amino acids: CASSAGPAPGETQYF. In nucleotides, the CDR3 is TGTGCCAGCAGCGCCGGGCCGGCGCCGGGGGAGACCCAGTACTTC.

This clonotype was observed a handful of times. In nucleotides, the CDR3 is TGTGCCAGTTATAGCAATCAGCCCCAGCATTTT. Translated, it gives CASYSNQPQHF. The chain joins TRBV28 to TRBJ1-5; D is unresolved. The CDR3 runs to 11 residues. V was shortened by 9 bases and J by 0 bases, with 3 bases between the two germline ends. Germline loops: CDR1 MDHEN, CDR2 SYDVKM.

This clonotype has ten or more counts. The chain joins TRBV4-1 to TRBJ2-6; D is tentatively TRBD1 or TRBD2 (5 bases each). The CDR3 covers 18 residues. Trimming shortened V by 4 bases and J by 6 bases, and 22 bases separated the two germline ends. Germline V gene sequence: CDR1 MGHRA, CDR2 YSYEKL. The CDR3 loop is CASSPSGTATLLANVLTF. CDR3 nucleotide sequence: TGCGCCAGCAGCCCGTCCGGGACCGCTACCCTCTTGGCCAACGTCCTGACTTTC.

This clonotype occurred a few times. The chain links TRBV4-2 to TRBJ2-7, with 12 positions matching TRBD2. Germline V gene data show CDR1 as LGHNA and CDR2 as YNFKEQ. The CDR3 has 17 amino acids. J lost 3 bases, V lost 0 bases, and 6 bases had no gene match. CDR3 protein: CASSQESRLAGVYEQYF. In DNA, the CDR3 is TGTGCCAGCAGCCAAGAATCTCGACTAGCGGGGGTCTACGAGCAGTACTTC.